One T cell receptor (beta chain) is described in this entry. The antigen is not known. This specimen comes from a study of metastatic and nonmetastatic thyroid tumors. Study-level results: Benign nodules reportedly had significantly lower TCR beta diversity than malignant thyroid tumors in blood and tumor.

Treatment of any kind had been given to no patient before thyroid surgery. TCRdb re-clonotyped the PCR reads via MiXCR. The sample lists about 30,000 clones; roughly 30% were seen once. Sequenced material: blood. The TCR was taken from a female donor with papillary thyroid cancer or a benign thyroid nodule (not recorded which). Some clones in this sample may be carry-over from other donors' samples.

CDR3 region: CASSSRLAGDLGEQFF. The CDR3 nucleotides are TGTGCCAGCAGCTCCAGACTAGCGGGAGATTTAGGTGAGCAGTTCTTC. The rearrangement joins TRBV11-2 to TRBJ2-1; 12 nucleotides agree with TRBD2. CDR3 size: 16 residues. Trimming took 4 bases from V and 9 from J; bases not matched to a gene: 10. Germline lookup yields CDR1 SGHAT and CDR2 FQNNGV. Filled out from reference TRBV11-2 and TRBJ2-1, the complete variable domain reads EAGVAQSPRYKIIEKRQSVAFWCNPISGHATLYWYQQILGQGPKLLIQFQNNGVVDDSQLPKDRFSAERLKGVDSTLKIQPAKLEDSAVYLCASSSRLAGDLGEQFFGPGTRLTVL.